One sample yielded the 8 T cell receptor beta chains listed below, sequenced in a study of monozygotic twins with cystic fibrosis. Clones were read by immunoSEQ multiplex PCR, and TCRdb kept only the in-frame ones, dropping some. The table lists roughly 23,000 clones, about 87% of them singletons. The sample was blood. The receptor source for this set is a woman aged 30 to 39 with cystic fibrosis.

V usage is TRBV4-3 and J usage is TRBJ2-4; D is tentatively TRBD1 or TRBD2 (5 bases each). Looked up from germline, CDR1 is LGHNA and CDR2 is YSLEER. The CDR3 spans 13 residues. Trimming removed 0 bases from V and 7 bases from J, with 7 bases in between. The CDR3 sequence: CASSQDWGNIQYF. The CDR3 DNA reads TGCGCCAGCAGCCAAGATTGGGGGAACATTCAGTACTTC.

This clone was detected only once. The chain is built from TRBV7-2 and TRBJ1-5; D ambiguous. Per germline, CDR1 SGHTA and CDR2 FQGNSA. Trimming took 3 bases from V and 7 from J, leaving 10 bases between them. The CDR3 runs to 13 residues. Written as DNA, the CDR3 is TGTGCCAGCAGCTTTCAGGTGGGGCAGCCCCAGCATTTT. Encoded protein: CASSFQVGQPQHF. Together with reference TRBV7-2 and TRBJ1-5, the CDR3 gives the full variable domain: GAGVSQSPSNKVTEKGKDVELRCDPISGHTALYWYRQSLGQGLEFLIYFQGNSAPDKSGLPSDRFSAERTGGSVSTLTIQRTQQEDSAVYLCASSFQVGQPQHFGDGTRLSIL.

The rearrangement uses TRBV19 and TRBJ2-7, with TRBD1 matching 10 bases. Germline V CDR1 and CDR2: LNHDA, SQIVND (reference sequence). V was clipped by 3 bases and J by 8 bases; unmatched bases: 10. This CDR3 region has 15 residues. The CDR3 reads CASSIFGTGDSKQYF. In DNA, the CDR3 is TGTGCCAGTAGTATTTTCGGGACAGGGGACTCGAAGCAGTACTTC.

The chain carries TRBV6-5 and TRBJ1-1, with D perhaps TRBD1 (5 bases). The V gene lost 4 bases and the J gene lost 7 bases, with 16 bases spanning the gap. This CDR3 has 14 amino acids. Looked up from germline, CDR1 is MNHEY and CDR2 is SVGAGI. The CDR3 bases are TGTGCCAGCAGTTCCGAATTTGGACACCGTGAAGCTTTCTTT. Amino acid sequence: CASSSEFGHREAFF.

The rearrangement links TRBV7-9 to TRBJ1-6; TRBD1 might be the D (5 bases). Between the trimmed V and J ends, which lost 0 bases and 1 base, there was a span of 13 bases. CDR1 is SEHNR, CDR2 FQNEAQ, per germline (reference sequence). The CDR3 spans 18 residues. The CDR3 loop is CASSLARVDPSYNSPLHF. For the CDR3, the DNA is TGTGCCAGCAGCTTAGCCAGGGTCGATCCGTCCTATAATTCACCCCTCCACTTT.

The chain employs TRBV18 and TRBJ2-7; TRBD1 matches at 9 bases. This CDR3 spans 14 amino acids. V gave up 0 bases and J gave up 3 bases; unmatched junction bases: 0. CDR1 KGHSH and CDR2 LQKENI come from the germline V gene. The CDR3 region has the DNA TGTGCCAGCTCACCACCGGGACAGGGCTACGAGCAGTACTTC. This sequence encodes CASSPPGQGYEQYF.

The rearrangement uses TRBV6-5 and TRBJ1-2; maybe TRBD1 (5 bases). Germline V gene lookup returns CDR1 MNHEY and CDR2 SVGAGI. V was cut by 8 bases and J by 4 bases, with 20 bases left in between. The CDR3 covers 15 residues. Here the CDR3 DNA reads TGTGCCAGCTCACGGACCTCCTCAGGGAGCTATGGCTACACCTTC. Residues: CASSRTSSGSYGYTF.

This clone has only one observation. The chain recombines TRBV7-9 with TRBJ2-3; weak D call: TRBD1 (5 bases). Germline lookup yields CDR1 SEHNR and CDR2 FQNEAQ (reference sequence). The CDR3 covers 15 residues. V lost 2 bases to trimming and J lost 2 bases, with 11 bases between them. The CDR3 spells CASSLSTGLTDTQYF. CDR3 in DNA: TGTGCCAGCAGCTTATCTACAGGTCTCACAGATACGCAGTATTTT.